The 8 T cell receptor beta chains reported below all come from one sample, sequenced in a study of cytomegalovirus exposure and HLA in healthy donors (dated by TCRdb to about 2017). The method behind the library was the immunoSEQ multiplex PCR assay. For the multiplex PCR, a mixture combining 60 forward primers for TCR Vbeta segments and 13 reverse primers for TCR Jbeta segments was used. The source is immuneACCESS, and TCRdb retained only in-frame sequences with V and J called. Part of the clones is not carried over; for the studies checked, unresolved V genes explain less than half of this, and the remainder is unexplained. The sample contains around 170,000 clones, roughly 80% of them found a single time. Less than 4.5% of the sample is in the top ten clones. Sequenced input: PBMCs. These receptors came from a man aged 45-65 years in good health and CMV-seronegative.

J is TRBJ1-1 and V is TRBV5-5, with 8 bases that match TRBD1. The CDR3 spans 14 residues. The V segment lost 4 bases and the J segment 1 base; nucleotides outside the gene matches: 3. Germline CDR1 is SGHKS and CDR2 is YYEKEE (reference sequence). DNA for the CDR3: TGTGCCAGCAGCCTGGACAGGGCGAACACTGAAGCTTTCTTT. Amino acids: CASSLDRANTEAFF.

The V call is TRBV5-4, the J call TRBJ2-7; possibly TRBD1 for D (7 bases). Germline V gene lookup returns CDR1 SGHNT and CDR2 YYREEE (reference sequence). Trimming removed 1 base from V and 4 bases from J, with 12 bases in between. This CDR3 comprises 14 residues. CDR3 sequence: CASSLTRDRYEQYF. CDR3 DNA: TGTGCCAGCAGCTTGACGCGGGACAGATACGAGCAGTACTTC.

This chain uses TRBV18 with TRBJ1-6; 7 bases align to TRBD1. CDR1 KGHSH and CDR2 LQKENI come from the germline V gene. This CDR3 has 15 residues. V was clipped by 5 bases and J by 7 bases; unmatched bases: 8. The CDR3 region has the DNA TGTGCCAGCTCAGGGACAGTTGGCGAGAATTCACCCCTCCACTTT. Protein sequence: CASSGTVGENSPLHF. The full variable domain, rest sourced from reference TRBV18 and TRBJ1-6, is NAGVMQNPRHLVRRRGQEARLRCSPMKGHSHVYWYRQLPEEGLKFMVYLQKENIIDESGMPKERFSAEFPKEGPSILRIQQVVRGDSAAYFCASSGTVGENSPLHFGNGTRLTVT.

V is TRBV2 and J is TRBJ2-5, with TRBD2 matching 13 bases. V lost 2 bases to trimming and J lost 5 bases; unmatched junction nucleotides: 2. This CDR3 has 15 amino acids. Germline V lookup: CDR1 SNHLY, CDR2 FYNNEI. The CDR3 DNA sequence: TGTGCCAGCAGTGAAAGGACTAGCGGGGGCGAGACCCAGTACTTC. Translation: CASSERTSGGETQYF.

The chain links TRBV11-2 to TRBJ2-5, with a possible D match to TRBD2 (5 bases). The CDR3 loop spans 13 amino acids. Germline loops: CDR1 SGHAT, CDR2 FQNNGV. The ends were cut back, 5 bases at V and 4 bases at J, with 11 bases in the middle. CDR3 protein: CASSLGLGETQYF. As DNA, the CDR3 is TGTGCCAGCAGCCTAGGACTGGGAGAGACCCAGTACTTC.

The J gene is TRBJ1-5, the V gene TRBV7-2; a possible D gene is TRBD1 (5 bases). In germline, CDR1 is SGHTA, CDR2 FQGNSA. The V end was cut by 5 bases, the J end by 5 bases, with 16 bases between. This CDR3 comprises 15 residues. CDR3 region: CASSTGLAKDQPQHF. Written as DNA, the CDR3 is TGTGCCAGCAGCACGGGACTGGCGAAGGATCAGCCCCAGCATTTT. Full variable domain (missing parts from reference TRBV7-2 and TRBJ1-5): GAGVSQSPSNKVTEKGKDVELRCDPISGHTALYWYRQSLGQGLEFLIYFQGNSAPDKSGLPSDRFSAERTGGSVSTLTIQRTQQEDSAVYLCASSTGLAKDQPQHFGDGTRLSIL.

The rearrangement uses TRBV27 and TRBJ2-5; D is possibly TRBD2 (5 bases). The germline gives CDR1 MNHEY, CDR2 SMNVEV (reference sequence). The CDR3 is made up of 15 amino acids. Trimming stripped 8 bases from V and 1 base from J, with 17 bases between. Written as DNA, the CDR3 is TGTGCCAGCGCTAGCCTTGGACGGATCCAAGAGACCCAGTACTTC. Amino acid sequence: CASASLGRIQETQYF.

The V gene is TRBV4-1, the J gene TRBJ2-7; D might be TRBD2 (6 bases). This CDR3 region has 15 residues. The germline V and J ends were trimmed by 1 base and 4 bases, with 14 bases remaining between them. From germline, CDR1 is MGHRA and CDR2 YSYEKL. The CDR3 DNA is TGCGCCAGCAGCCAAGTCCGCGGGGCGAGATACGAGCAGTACTTC. This codes for CASSQVRGARYEQYF.